Following are 10 T cell receptor beta chains from one sample sequenced in a study of shared clonotypes between healthy human individuals. Terminally differentiated effector memory CD45RA+ cells were excluded from the naive CD8 cells, which were CD45RO-negative and positively selected for CCR7. The assay was immunoSEQ multiplex PCR, and TCRdb's table has in-frame clones only and misses some. The sample records millions of clones, around 96% being singletons. Input material: naive CD8+ T cells sorted from blood. Receptor source: a man between 18 and 29 years old in good health.

The rearrangement uses TRBV9 and TRBJ2-5, with no clear D. CDR3 length: 14 amino acids. Trimming removed 3 bases at V and 2 bases at J, with 11 bases between. Germline values: CDR1 SGDLS, CDR2 YYNGEE. CDR3 DNA: TGTGCCAGCAGCGATCCGGACCGACAAGAGACCCAGTACTTC. It is translated as CASSDPDRQETQYF.

The chain joins TRBV27 to TRBJ2-7; D is ambiguous. This CDR3 spans 11 amino acids. V was clipped by 6 bases and J by 2 bases, with 5 bases between them. Germline values: CDR1 MNHEY, CDR2 SMNVEV (reference sequence). The CDR3 here is CASRSPYEQYF. DNA for the CDR3: TGTGCCAGCAGATCCCCCTACGAGCAGTACTTC.

This chain connects TRBV2 to TRBJ1-5; D is unresolved. V was trimmed by 4 bases and J by 0 bases, leaving 13 bases between them. This CDR3 has 16 amino acids. CDR1 SNHLY and CDR2 FYNNEI come from the germline V gene. CDR3 sequence reads: CASSGMAGYSNQPQHF. CDR3 DNA sequence: TGTGCCAGCAGTGGCATGGCAGGTTATAGCAATCAGCCCCAGCATTTT. Using reference TRBV2 and TRBJ1-5 for the parts outside the CDR3, the full variable domain is EPEVTQTPSHQVTQMGQEVILRCVPISNHLYFYWYRQILGQKVEFLVSFYNNEISEKSEIFDDQFSVERPDGSNFTLKIRSTKLEDSAMYFCASSGMAGYSNQPQHFGDGTRLSIL.

The chain couples TRBV27 to TRBJ1-1, with D unclear. The CDR3 has 15 amino acids. V was clipped by 3 bases and J by 2 bases, with 13 bases between them. Per the germline V gene, CDR1 is MNHEY and CDR2 is SMNVEV (reference sequence). The CDR3 region is CASSLDPFLNTEAFF. CDR3 sequence (DNA): TGTGCCAGCAGTTTGGATCCTTTCCTAAACACTGAAGCTTTCTTT.

The rearrangement joins TRBV15 to TRBJ2-7; TRBD2 agrees at 8 bases. V shed 0 bases and J 2 bases; nucleotides not matched to a gene: 6. The germline CDR1 and CDR2 sequences are LNHNV and YYDKDF (reference sequence). CDR3 length: 16 residues. The CDR3 here is CATSRDHSGAAYEQYF. The CDR3 DNA follows: TGTGCCACCAGCAGAGATCATAGCGGGGCAGCCTACGAGCAGTACTTC.

The J gene is TRBJ2-3, the V gene TRBV4-1; 8 nucleotides align to TRBD2. Germline CDR1 MGHRA, CDR2 YSYEKL. Trimming removed 4 bases from V and 3 bases from J; junction bases left unmatched: 12. The CDR3 loop spans 17 amino acids. The chain's CDR3 is CASSRLAGGSRTDTQYF. CDR3 coding DNA: TGCGCCAGCAGCCGCTTGGCGGGGGGTAGCCGGACAGATACGCAGTATTTT.

This sequence joins TRBV7-9 and TRBJ2-1; perhaps TRBD2 as D (6 bases). The germline CDR1 and CDR2 sequences are SEHNR and FQNEAQ (reference sequence). CDR3 length equals 17 residues. The germline V and J ends were trimmed by 5 bases and 3 bases, with 20 bases remaining between them. CDR3 coding DNA: TGTGCCAGCAGCATTAATCGCGGGGTGGCGGTCTACAATGAGCAGTTCTTC. Protein: CASSINRGVAVYNEQFF.

This chain uses TRBV30 with TRBJ1-1; the D is unclear. The germline V gene has CDR1 GTSNPN and CDR2 SVGIG (reference sequence). This CDR3 region has 15 residues. The CDR3 nucleotides read TGTGCGTCGAGCGAATCTGCGGGTCCCAACACTGAAGCTTTCTTT. This gives the protein CASSESAGPNTEAFF.

This clone has more than one count but fewer than ten. The chain links TRBV29-1 to TRBJ1-1, with a possible D match to TRBD1 (5 bases). The V end was cut by 5 bases, the J end by 4 bases, with 23 bases between. The CDR3 is made up of 16 amino acids. CDR1 SQVTM and CDR2 ANQGSEA come from the germline V gene. CDR3 in DNA: TGCAGCGTTCTGGGGCAGGGTGGACTTGTTGCCACTGAAGCTTTCTTT. Translated: CSVLGQGGLVATEAFF.

This rearrangement joins TRBV5-4 to TRBJ2-7; D gene ambiguous. Trimming cost V 0 bases and J 0 bases, with 7 bases left between them. This CDR3 has 14 amino acids. Germline-derived CDR1 and CDR2 are SGHNT and YYREEE (reference sequence). The CDR3 DNA follows: TGTGCCAGCAGCTTGGGTTTCAACTCCTACGAGCAGTACTTC. It yields the protein CASSLGFNSYEQYF. The whole variable domain, filled in from reference TRBV5-4 and TRBJ2-7, reads ETGVTQSPTHLIKTRGQQVTLRCSSQSGHNTVSWYQQALGQGPQFIFQYYREEENGRGNFPPRFSGLQFPNYSSELNVNALELDDSALYLCASSLGFNSYEQYFGPGTRLTVT.